Shown below are 20 T cell receptor beta chains from a single sample sequenced in a study of blood T cell repertoires in COVID-19. Repertoires were generated with immunoSEQ multiplex PCR, while TCRdb's copy carries only in-frame clones and drops some. The data contain a few hundred thousand clones, around four fifths of them singletons. Sequencing input: peripheral blood. The origin of the receptors is a woman aged 45-65 years with acute or convalescent COVID-19.

The V call is TRBV5-1, the J call TRBJ2-3; 10 bases match TRBD2. Germline V gene sequence: CDR1 SGHRS, CDR2 YFSETQ. With 3 bases clipped from V and 4 bases from J, the junction kept 8 bases outside the gene matches. The CDR3 contains 16 residues. The CDR3 DNA reads TGCGCCAGCAGCTCCGCTAGCGGGAGTAGTGCAGATACGCAGTATTTT. This gives the protein CASSSASGSSADTQYF.

The V and J genes are TRBV5-4 and TRBJ1-1; 8 nucleotides line up with TRBD1. CDR1 is SGHNT, CDR2 YYREEE, per germline (reference sequence). The junction had 11 bases not matched to a gene; V was cut back by 5 bases and J by 5 bases. The CDR3 is made up of 15 amino acids. DNA of the CDR3: TGTGCCAGCAGTCGGGACAGGCTGGTGGGAACTGAAGCTTTCTTT. Protein: CASSRDRLVGTEAFF.

The rearrangement links TRBV27 to TRBJ1-5; D unclear. CDR3 length: 13 residues. Trimming removed 5 bases at V and 7 bases at J, with 12 bases between. Germline CDR1 is MNHEY and CDR2 is SMNVEV (reference sequence). The CDR3 coding sequence is TGTGCCAGCAGTCCCAATGGGGAGCAGCCCCAGCATTTT. Its protein product is CASSPNGEQPQHF.

The rearrangement links TRBV24-1 to TRBJ1-1; possibly TRBD1 for D (5 bases). Trimming took 0 bases from V and 14 from J, leaving 12 bases between them. CDR1 KGHDR and CDR2 SFDVKD come from the germline V gene. The CDR3 spans 12 residues. The CDR3 coding sequence is TGTGCCACCAGTGATTTGACAGGCCTGGAGTTCTTT. It codes for CATSDLTGLEFF.

The rearrangement uses TRBV5-1 and TRBJ1-4, with unresolved D. V was pared by 3 bases and J by 8 bases, with 20 bases between. The CDR3 covers 16 residues. Per the germline V gene, CDR1 is SGHRS and CDR2 is YFSETQ. The CDR3 coding sequence is TGCGCCAGCAGCTCTTCCTGGGCAACCCGGAGGGAAAAACTGTTTTTT. Its protein is CASSSSWATRREKLFF.

This clone was counted a few times. The rearrangement uses TRBV7-8 and TRBJ1-3, with 7 bases fitting TRBD1. The CDR3 length is 16 residues. Per germline, CDR1 SGHVS and CDR2 FQNEAQ. V dropped 2 bases and J dropped 2; count of bases not matched to a gene: 6. The CDR3 DNA is TGTGCCAGCAGCTTATCCAGGGGGAAAGCTGGAAACACCATATATTTT. Its translation: CASSLSRGKAGNTIYF.

This clone was seen a single time. This rearrangement joins TRBV6-5 to TRBJ1-4; no definite D call. The CDR3 length is 14 residues. The V gene lost 6 bases and the J gene lost 0 bases, with 8 bases spanning the gap. CDR1 MNHEY and CDR2 SVGAGI come from the germline V gene. CDR3 nucleotide sequence: TGTGCCAGCAGAAGAGAGGCAACTAATGAAAAACTGTTTTTT. This gives the protein CASRREATNEKLFF.

The CDR3 bases are TGCAGCGTTTCCGGGAGAAGTAATGAAAAACTGTTTTTT. It specifies CSVSGRSNEKLFF. This chain joins TRBV29-1 and TRBJ1-4; D not resolved. The length of the CDR3 is 13 residues. V lost 5 bases, J lost 4 bases, and 11 bases lay in between. Germline CDR1 SQVTM, CDR2 ANQGSEA.

The chain links TRBV13 to TRBJ2-7, with 12 bases matching TRBD2. The germline V gene encodes CDR1 PRHDT and CDR2 FYEKMQ (reference sequence). V lost 3 bases to trimming and J lost 6 bases; unmatched junction nucleotides: 3. This CDR3 region has 14 residues. CDR3 in amino acids: CASSFRLAGAEQYF. Written as DNA, the CDR3 is TGTGCCAGCAGCTTCAGACTAGCGGGAGCCGAGCAGTACTTC.

A word on this clone: This same CDR3 is encoded by further DNA sequences in the sample. V and J are TRBV2 and TRBJ1-1; D unresolved. The germline V gene has CDR1 SNHLY and CDR2 FYNNEI. The CDR3 extends over 13 amino acids. Trimming removed 1 base at V and 1 base at J, with 4 bases between. The CDR3 loop is CASSEGGNTEAFF. The CDR3 DNA is TGTGCCAGCAGTGAAGGCGGGAACACTGAAGCTTTCTTT.

V usage is TRBV3-1 (or the pseudogene TRBV3-2) and J usage is TRBJ1-1, with D unresolved. With 0 bases removed from V and 0 bases from J, the gap between germline ends came to 11 bases. The CDR3 has 16 residues. Germline CDR1 LGHDT, CDR2 YNNKEL (reference sequence). CDR3 DNA: TGTGCCAGCAGCCAAGAAAGCTTCCAGGTGAACACTGAAGCTTTCTTT. Its protein product is CASSQESFQVNTEAFF.

V gene TRBV19 combines with J gene TRBJ1-1, with a weak D call TRBD1 (5 bases). This CDR3 spans 14 amino acids. CDR1 and CDR2 (germline): LNHDA, SQIVND (reference sequence). V lost 6 bases and J 1 base, leaving 12 bases between the germline ends. The CDR3 DNA reads TGTGCCAGTAGAACGGGACTGACGAACACTGAAGCTTTCTTT. Translating it yields CASRTGLTNTEAFF.

The V and J genes are TRBV5-6 and TRBJ2-3; D might be TRBD1 (6 bases). Germline assignment: CDR1 SGHDT and CDR2 YYEEEE. The CDR3 is made up of 16 amino acids. Trimming pared 1 base from V and 6 bases from J, leaving 18 bases between. The CDR3 nucleotides read TGTGCCAGCAGCTTGCAGGGGCGCAGCTCACAGGATACGCAGTATTTT. It yields the protein CASSLQGRSSQDTQYF.

This chain links TRBV9 with TRBJ2-1; 8 bases match TRBD2. Germline trimming cut 1 base from V and 7 bases from J; bases unmatched to any gene: 4. This CDR3 region has 14 residues. From germline, CDR1 is SGDLS and CDR2 YYNGEE. This CDR3 reads CASSVLPGGNEQFF. CDR3 in DNA: TGTGCCAGCAGCGTATTACCGGGAGGGAATGAGCAGTTCTTC.

V and J are TRBV19 and TRBJ2-7; maybe TRBD2 (6 bases). Trimming cost V 7 bases and J 3 bases, with 16 bases left between them. Germline lookup yields CDR1 LNHDA and CDR2 SQIVND (reference sequence). The length of the CDR3 is 14 residues. CDR3 nucleotides: TGTGCCAGTACCCAGGCGGGGCGGAACTACGAGCAGTACTTC. Protein: CASTQAGRNYEQYF.

This clone was observed a handful of times. The same CDR3 is also encoded by other DNA sequences in this sample. CDR3 amino acids: CASSIRESTEAFF. As DNA, the CDR3 is TGTGCCAGTAGTATTAGAGAGAGCACTGAAGCTTTCTTT. The V and J genes are TRBV19 and TRBJ1-1; D uncertain. In germline, CDR1 is LNHDA, CDR2 SQIVND (reference sequence). V lost 3 bases, J lost 4 bases, and 9 bases lay in between. CDR3 length: 13 residues.

Only one count was recorded for this clone. This chain connects TRBV6-5 to TRBJ2-3; maybe TRBD1 (6 bases). Germline CDR1 and CDR2: MNHEY and SVGAGI. Trimming stripped 7 bases from V and 5 bases from J, with 16 bases between. CDR3 length: 14 amino acids. This CDR3 reads CASTQSRGVDTQYF. The CDR3 DNA is TGTGCCAGCACTCAGAGCAGGGGTGTAGATACGCAGTATTTT.

V usage is TRBV25-1 and J usage is TRBJ2-2; 9 bases align to TRBD2. CDR3 length equals 15 residues. Germline values: CDR1 MGHDK, CDR2 SYGVNS. Unmatched junction bases numbered 3, after V lost 2 bases and J lost 5 bases. CDR3 sequence: CASSEAGGSTGELFF. The CDR3 region has the DNA TGTGCCAGCAGTGAAGCGGGAGGGTCTACCGGGGAGCTGTTTTTT.

V usage is TRBV5-1 and J usage is TRBJ2-1; perhaps TRBD1 as D (6 bases). The CDR3 sequence is 13 residues long. The ends were cut back, 1 base at V and 6 bases at J, with 8 bases in the middle. Germline V gene lookup returns CDR1 SGHRS and CDR2 YFSETQ. This chain's CDR3 is CASSLTGSNEQFF. The CDR3 nucleotides are TGCGCCAGCAGCTTGACAGGGTCCAATGAGCAGTTCTTC.

V gene TRBV19 combines with J gene TRBJ1-5, with D unclear. The CDR3 runs to 13 residues. Trimming removed 8 bases from V and 2 bases from J, with 10 bases in between. CDR1 and CDR2 (germline): LNHDA, SQIVND (reference sequence). CDR3 nucleotide sequence: TGTGCCAGTCAAGGTCGGGGCAATCAGCCCCAGCATTTT. Protein sequence: CASQGRGNQPQHF. Together with reference TRBV19 and TRBJ1-5, the CDR3 gives the full variable domain: DGGITQSPKYLFRKEGQNVTLSCEQNLNHDAMYWYRQDPGQGLRLIYYSQIVNDFQKGDIAEGYSVSREKKESFPLTVTSAQKNPTAFYLCASQGRGNQPQHFGDGTRLSIL.